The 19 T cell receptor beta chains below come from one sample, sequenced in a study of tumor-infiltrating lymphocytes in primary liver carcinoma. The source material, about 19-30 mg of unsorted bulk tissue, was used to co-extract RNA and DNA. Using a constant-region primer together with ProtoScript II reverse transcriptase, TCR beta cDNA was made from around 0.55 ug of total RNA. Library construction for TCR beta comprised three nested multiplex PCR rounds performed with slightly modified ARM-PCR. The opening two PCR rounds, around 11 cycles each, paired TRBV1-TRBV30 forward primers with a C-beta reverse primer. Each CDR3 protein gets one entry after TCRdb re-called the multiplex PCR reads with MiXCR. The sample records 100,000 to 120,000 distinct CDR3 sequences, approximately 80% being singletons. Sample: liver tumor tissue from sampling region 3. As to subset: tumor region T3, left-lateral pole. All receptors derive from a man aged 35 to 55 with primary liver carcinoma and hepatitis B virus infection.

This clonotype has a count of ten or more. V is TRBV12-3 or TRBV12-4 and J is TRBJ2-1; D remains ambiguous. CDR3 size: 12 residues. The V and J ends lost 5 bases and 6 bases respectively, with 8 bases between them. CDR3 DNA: TGTGCCAGCAGTAACCGTCGCAATGAGCAGTTCTTC. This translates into CASSNRRNEQFF.

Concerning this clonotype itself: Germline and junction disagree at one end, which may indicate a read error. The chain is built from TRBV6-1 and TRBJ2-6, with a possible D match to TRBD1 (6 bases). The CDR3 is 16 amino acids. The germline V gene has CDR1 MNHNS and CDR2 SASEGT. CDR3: CASCEQGMAGANVLTF. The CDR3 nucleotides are TGTGCTAGCTGTGAACAGGGTATGGCTGGGGCCAATGTCCTGACTTTC.

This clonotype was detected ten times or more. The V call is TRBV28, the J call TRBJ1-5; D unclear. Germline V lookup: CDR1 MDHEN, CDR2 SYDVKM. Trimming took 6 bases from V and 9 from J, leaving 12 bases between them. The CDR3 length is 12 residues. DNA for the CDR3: TGTGCCAGCAGCTTGACCCAGCCGCCCCAGCATTTT. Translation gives CASSLTQPPQHF.

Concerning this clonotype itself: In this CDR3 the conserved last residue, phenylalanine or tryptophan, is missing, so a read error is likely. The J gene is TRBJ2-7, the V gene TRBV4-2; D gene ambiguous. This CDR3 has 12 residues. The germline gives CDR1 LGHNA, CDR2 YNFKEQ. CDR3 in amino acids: CASSRDRNEQYS. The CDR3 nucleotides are TGTGCCAGTAGCCGAGATCGGAACGAGCAGTACTCC.

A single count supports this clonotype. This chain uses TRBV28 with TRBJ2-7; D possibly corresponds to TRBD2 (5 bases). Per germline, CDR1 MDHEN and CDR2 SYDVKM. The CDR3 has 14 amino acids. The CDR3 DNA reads TGTGTCAACAGTCCCGAGAGACGGGGTGACGAGCAGTACTTC. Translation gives CVNSPERRGDEQYF.

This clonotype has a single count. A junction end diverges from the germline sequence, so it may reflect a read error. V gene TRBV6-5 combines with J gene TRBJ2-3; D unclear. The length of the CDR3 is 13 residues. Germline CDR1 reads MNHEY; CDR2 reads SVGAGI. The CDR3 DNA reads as TGTCCCAGCAGAACTCCGGGCCACGGCACGCAGTATTTT. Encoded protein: CPSRTPGHGTQYF.

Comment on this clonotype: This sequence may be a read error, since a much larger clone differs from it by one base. CDR3 in DNA: TGTGCCAGCAAGATGGGGAGGAATCACCAGCCCCAGCATTTT. This encodes CASKMGRNHQPQHF. V and J are TRBV28 and TRBJ1-5, with D unclear. The germline gives CDR1 MDHEN, CDR2 SYDVKM. This CDR3 has 14 amino acids. V gave up 7 bases and J gave up 7 bases, with 17 bases separating them.

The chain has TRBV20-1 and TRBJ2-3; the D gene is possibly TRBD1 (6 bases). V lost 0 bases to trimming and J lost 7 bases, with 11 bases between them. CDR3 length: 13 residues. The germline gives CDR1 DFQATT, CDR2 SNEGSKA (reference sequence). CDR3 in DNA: TGCAGTGCTAGAGAAGACAGGAAAAATACGCAGTATTTT. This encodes CSAREDRKNTQYF.

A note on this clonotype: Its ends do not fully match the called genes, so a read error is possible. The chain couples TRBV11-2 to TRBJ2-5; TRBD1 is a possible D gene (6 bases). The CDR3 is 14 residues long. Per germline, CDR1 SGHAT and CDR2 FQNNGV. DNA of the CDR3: TGTGCCAGCAGCTTAAGCGTGGGACAAGGGACCCAGTACTTC. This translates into CASSLSVGQGTQYF.

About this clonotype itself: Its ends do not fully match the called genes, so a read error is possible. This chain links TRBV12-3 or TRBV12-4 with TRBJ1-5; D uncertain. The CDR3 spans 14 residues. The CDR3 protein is CASNNSDSNQPQHF. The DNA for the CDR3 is TGTGCCAGCAACAACAGCGATAGCAATCAGCCCCAACATTTT.

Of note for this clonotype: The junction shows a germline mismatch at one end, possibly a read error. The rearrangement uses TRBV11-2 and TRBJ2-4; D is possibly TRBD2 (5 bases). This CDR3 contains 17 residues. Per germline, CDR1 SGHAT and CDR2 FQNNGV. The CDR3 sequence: CASTLDRKALARNIQYF. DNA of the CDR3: TGTGCCAGCACCTTAGACCGGAAAGCTCTAGCCAGAAACATTCAGTACTTC.

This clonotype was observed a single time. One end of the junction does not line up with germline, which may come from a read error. The CDR3 DNA sequence: TGTGCCAGCGGTTACGACACCTATCAGCCCCAGCATTTT. It translates to CASGYDTYQPQHF. The rearrangement uses TRBV6-2 or TRBV6-3 and TRBJ1-5; D gene uncertain. CDR1 is MNHEY, CDR2 SVGEGT, per germline. CDR3 length: 13 amino acids.

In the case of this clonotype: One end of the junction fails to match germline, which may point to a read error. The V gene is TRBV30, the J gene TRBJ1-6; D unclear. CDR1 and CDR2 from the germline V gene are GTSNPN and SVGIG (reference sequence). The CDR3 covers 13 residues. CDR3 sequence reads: CACSTVNNSPFHF. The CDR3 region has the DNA TGTGCCTGTAGTACGGTTAATAATTCACCCTTCCACTTT.

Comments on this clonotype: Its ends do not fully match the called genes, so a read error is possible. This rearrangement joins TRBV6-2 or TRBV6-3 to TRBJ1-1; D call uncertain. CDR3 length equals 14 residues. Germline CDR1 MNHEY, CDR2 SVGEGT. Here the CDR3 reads CANSTSSMNSEAFF. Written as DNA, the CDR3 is TGTGCCAACAGTACAAGCAGCATGAACAGTGAAGCTTTCTTT.

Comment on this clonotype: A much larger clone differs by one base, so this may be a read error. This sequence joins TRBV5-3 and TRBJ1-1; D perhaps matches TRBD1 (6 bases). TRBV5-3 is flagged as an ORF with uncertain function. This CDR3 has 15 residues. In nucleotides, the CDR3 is TGTGCCAGAAGCTTTCCCCCCGGGGGCGACACTGAAGTTTTCTTT. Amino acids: CARSFPPGGDTEVFF.

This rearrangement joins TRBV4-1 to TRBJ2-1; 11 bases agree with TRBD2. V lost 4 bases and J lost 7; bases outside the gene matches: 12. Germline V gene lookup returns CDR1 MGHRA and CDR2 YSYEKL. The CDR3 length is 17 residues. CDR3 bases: TGCGCCAGCAGCCCTATGATAACTAGCGGGAGCGGTAATGAGCAGTTCTTC. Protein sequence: CASSPMITSGSGNEQFF.

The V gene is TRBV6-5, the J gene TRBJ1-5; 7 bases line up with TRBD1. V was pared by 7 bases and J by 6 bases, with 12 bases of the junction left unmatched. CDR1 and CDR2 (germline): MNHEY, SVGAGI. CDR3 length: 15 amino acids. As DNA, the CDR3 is TGTGCCAGCATTCGACAGGGAGGAAAAGGTCAGCCCCAGCATTTT. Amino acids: CASIRQGGKGQPQHF.

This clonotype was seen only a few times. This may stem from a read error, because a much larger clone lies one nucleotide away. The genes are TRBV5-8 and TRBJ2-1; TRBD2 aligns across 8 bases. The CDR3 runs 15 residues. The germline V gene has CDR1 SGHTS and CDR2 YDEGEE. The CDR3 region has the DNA TGTGCCAGCAGCTCCGGGACTAGAGGTGACAATGAGCTGTTCTTC. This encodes CASSSGTRGDNELFF.

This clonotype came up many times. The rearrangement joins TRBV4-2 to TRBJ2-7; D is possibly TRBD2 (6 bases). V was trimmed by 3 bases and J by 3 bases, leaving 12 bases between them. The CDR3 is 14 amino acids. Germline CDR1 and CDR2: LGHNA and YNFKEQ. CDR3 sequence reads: CASSQSQGGYEQYF. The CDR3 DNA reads TGTGCCAGCAGCCAGTCCCAGGGAGGCTACGAGCAGTACTTC.